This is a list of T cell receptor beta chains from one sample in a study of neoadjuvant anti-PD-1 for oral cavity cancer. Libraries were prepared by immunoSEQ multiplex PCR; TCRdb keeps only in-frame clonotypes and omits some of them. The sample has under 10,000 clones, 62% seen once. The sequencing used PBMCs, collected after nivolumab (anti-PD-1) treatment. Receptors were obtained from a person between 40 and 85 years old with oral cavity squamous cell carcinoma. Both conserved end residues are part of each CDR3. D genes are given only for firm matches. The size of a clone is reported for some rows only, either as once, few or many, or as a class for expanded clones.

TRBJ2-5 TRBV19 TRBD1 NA CASSRRTGEGETQYF TGTGCCAGTAGTCGTCGGACAGGGGAAGGGGAGACCCAGTACTTC
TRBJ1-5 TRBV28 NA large CATGQVSNQPQHF TGTGCCACGGGACAAGTCTCCAATCAGCCCCAGCATTTT
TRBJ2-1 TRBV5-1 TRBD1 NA CASSLRQGTGNEQFF TGCGCCAGCAGCTTAAGGCAGGGGACAGGCAATGAGCAGTTCTTC
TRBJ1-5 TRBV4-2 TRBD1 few CASSQAQGGHQPQHF TGTGCCAGCAGCCAAGCGCAGGGGGGGCATCAGCCCCAGCATTTT
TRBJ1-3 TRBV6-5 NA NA CASSFRGTIYF TGTGCCAGCAGTTTCAGGGGCACCATATATTTT
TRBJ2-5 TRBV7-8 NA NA CASSFIGLAETQYF TGTGCCAGCAGCTTCATAGGCCTAGCAGAGACCCAGTACTTC
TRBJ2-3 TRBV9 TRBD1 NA CASSVASGGLTDTQYF TGTGCCAGCAGCGTAGCTTCAGGGGGCCTCACAGATACGCAGTATTTT
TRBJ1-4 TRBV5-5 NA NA CASPPRWFATNEKLFF TGTGCCAGCCCTCCCCGGTGGTTTGCAACTAATGAAAAACTGTTTTTT
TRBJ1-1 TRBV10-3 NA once CAISPGDQNTEAFF TGTGCCATCAGCCCAGGGGACCAGAACACTGAAGCTTTCTTT
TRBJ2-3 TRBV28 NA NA CASSLWGPPTDTQYF TGTGCCAGCAGTTTATGGGGGCCCCCCACAGATACGCAGTATTTT
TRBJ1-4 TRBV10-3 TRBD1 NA CAISEREGQLATNEKLFF TGTGCCATCAGTGAACGCGAGGGACAGCTTGCAACTAATGAAAAACTGTTTTTT
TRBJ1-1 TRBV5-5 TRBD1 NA CASSLGLGTGGSNTEAFF TGTGCCAGCAGCTTGGGTTTGGGGACAGGGGGAAGTAACACTGAAGCTTTCTTT
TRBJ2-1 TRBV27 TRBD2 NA CASSFSGTRSYNEQFF TGTGCCAGCAGTTTTAGTGGGACTAGGTCTTACAATGAGCAGTTCTTC
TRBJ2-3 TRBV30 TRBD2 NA CAWSVRIAGLPDTQYF TGTGCCTGGAGTGTGAGGATAGCGGGGCTCCCAGATACGCAGTATTTT
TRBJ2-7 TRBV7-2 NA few CASSQSGYEQYF TGTGCCAGCAGCCAATCCGGCTACGAGCAGTACTTC
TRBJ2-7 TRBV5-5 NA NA CASNPNGITYEQYF TGTGCCAGCAACCCAAACGGGATAACCTACGAGCAGTACTTC
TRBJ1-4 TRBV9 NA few CASSADTRDGEKLFF TGTGCCAGCAGCGCCGACACCAGGGATGGGGAAAAACTGTTTTTT
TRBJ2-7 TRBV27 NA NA CASSLAWGDTYEQYF TGTGCCAGCAGTTTAGCGTGGGGTGATACCTACGAGCAGTACTTC
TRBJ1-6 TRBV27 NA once CASAWVPNSPLHF TGTGCCAGCGCGTGGGTCCCCAATTCACCCCTCCACTTT
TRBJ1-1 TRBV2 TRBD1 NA CASSWQGQGALEAFF TGTGCCAGCAGTTGGCAAGGACAGGGGGCTTTAGAAGCTTTCTTT
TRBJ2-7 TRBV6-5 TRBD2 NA CASRTGTSGNYEQYF TGTGCCAGCAGGACCGGGACTAGCGGAAACTACGAGCAGTACTTC
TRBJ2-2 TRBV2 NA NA CASRGQRGFTGELFF TGTGCCAGCAGGGGACAACGGGGGTTCACCGGGGAGCTGTTTTTT
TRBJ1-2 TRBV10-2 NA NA CASSYLVNYGYTF TGCGCCAGCAGTTATTTGGTCAACTATGGCTACACCTTC
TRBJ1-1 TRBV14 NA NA CASSQQRTVMNTEAFF TGTGCCAGCAGCCAACAGAGGACAGTGATGAACACTGAAGCTTTCTTT
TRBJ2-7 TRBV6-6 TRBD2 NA CASSPRLAGGYEQYF TGTGCCAGCAGTCCGAGACTAGCGGGGGGCTACGAGCAGTACTTC
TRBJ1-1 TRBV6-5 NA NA CASSSLGRMNTEAFF TGTGCCAGCAGTTCCCTGGGACGGATGAACACTGAAGCTTTCTTT
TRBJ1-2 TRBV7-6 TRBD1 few CASSPVQGTSIYGYTF TGTGCCAGCAGTCCGGTACAGGGGACTAGTATCTATGGCTACACCTTC
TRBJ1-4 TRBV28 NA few CASRGLAEKLFF TGTGCCAGCAGGGGTTTAGCTGAAAAACTGTTTTTT
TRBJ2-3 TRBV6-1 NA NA CASSASSGGATDTQYF TGTGCCAGCAGTGCAAGCTCTGGGGGGGCAACAGATACGCAGTATTTT
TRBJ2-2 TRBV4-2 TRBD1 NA CASSPRQGEGGELFF TGTGCCAGCAGCCCTAGACAGGGGGAGGGCGGGGAGCTGTTTTTT
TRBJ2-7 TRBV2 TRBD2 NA CASRVSGGGDEQYF TGTGCCAGCAGGGTTAGCGGGGGTGGCGACGAGCAGTACTTC
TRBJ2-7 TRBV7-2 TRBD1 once CASSPTGAVYEQYF TGTGCCAGCAGCCCGACAGGGGCGGTCTACGAGCAGTACTTC
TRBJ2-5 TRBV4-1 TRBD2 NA CASSQGGASGQETQYF TGCGCCAGCAGCCAAGGGGGGGCTAGCGGGCAAGAGACCCAGTACTTC
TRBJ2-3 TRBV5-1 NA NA CASSLAVGTDTQYF TGCGCCAGCAGCTTGGCCGTCGGCACAGATACGCAGTATTTT
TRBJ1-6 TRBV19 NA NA CASSIQGMRSPLHF TGTGCCAGTAGTATTCAGGGAATGCGTTCACCCCTCCACTTT
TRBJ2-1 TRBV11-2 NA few CASSLSGRYNEQFF TGTGCCAGCAGCTTGAGCGGACGGTACAATGAGCAGTTCTTC
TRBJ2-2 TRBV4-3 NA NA CASSQEGGDGELFF TGCGCCAGCAGCCAAGAGGGCGGGGACGGGGAGCTGTTTTTT
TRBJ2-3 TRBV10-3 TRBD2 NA CAISAARGGLASTDTQYF TGTGCCATCAGTGCGGCGCGGGGGGGCCTTGCGAGCACAGATACGCAGTATTTT
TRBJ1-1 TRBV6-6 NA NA CASRQGPETAEAFF TGTGCCAGCAGGCAGGGGCCCGAAACAGCTGAAGCTTTCTTT
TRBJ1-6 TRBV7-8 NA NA CASSLDPRDPLHF TGTGCCAGCAGCTTAGACCCTAGAGACCCCCTCCACTTT
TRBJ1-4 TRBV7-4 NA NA CASSSRSNEKLFF TGTGCCAGCAGCAGTCGGTCTAATGAAAAACTGTTTTTT
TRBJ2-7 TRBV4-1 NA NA CASSRVEGRSYEQYF TGCGCCAGCAGCCGAGTGGAGGGTCGGTCCTACGAGCAGTACTTC
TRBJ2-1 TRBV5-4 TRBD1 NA CASRAGTGGNNEQFF TGTGCCAGCAGAGCCGGGACAGGGGGAAACAATGAGCAGTTCTTC
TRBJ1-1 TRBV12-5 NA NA CASENERDTEAFF TGTGCTAGTGAAAACGAGCGGGACACTGAAGCTTTCTTT
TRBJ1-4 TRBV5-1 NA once CASSLRDVSKLFF TGCGCCAGCAGCTTACGGGACGTCTCAAAGCTGTTTTTT
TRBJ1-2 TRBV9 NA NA CASSVDSNYGYTF TGTGCCAGCAGCGTAGACAGTAACTATGGCTACACCTTC